These T cell receptor beta chains were read from a single sample in a study of control samples from healthy donors and cancer patients. Sequenced by immunoSEQ multiplex PCR; TCRdb stores in-frame clones only, minus some. The sample yields more than 100,000 clones, approximately 90% seen once. The material sequenced was PBMCs. These receptors came from a man aged 55 to 69 with lung cancer. The CDR3 runs from the conserved cysteine through the conserved F or W. D genes are given only for firm matches. Rows may omit the clone size; those that give it use once, few, many or a size class.

J gene	V gene	D gene	clone size	CDR3 DNA	CDR3 protein
TRBJ1-5	TRBV5-6	.	few	TGTGCCAGCAGCTTAACCGCAGACCTTCTTAGCAATCAGCCCCAGCATTTT	CASSLTADLLSNQPQHF
TRBJ2-7	TRBV12-5	.	.	TGTGCTAGTGGTTTATCGGGGGCCTACGAGCAGTACTTC	CASGLSGAYEQYF
TRBJ1-6	TRBV9	.	.	TGTGCCAGCAGCGTAGCGGCAGCGGTATCACCCCTCCACTTT	CASSVAAAVSPLHF
TRBJ2-5	TRBV29-1	TRBD1	.	TGCAGCGTGGGGGACAGGCAAGAGACCCAGTACTTC	CSVGDRQETQYF
TRBJ2-1	TRBV7-3	TRBD2	.	TGTGCCAGCAGCTTAGGCGGGGGTGCCTACAATGAGCAGTTCTTC	CASSLGGGAYNEQFF
TRBJ2-2	TRBV10-1	TRBD1	.	TGCGCCAGCAGTGGGTTAAACAGGGGGCGAAACACCGGGGAGCTGTTTTTT	CASSGLNRGRNTGELFF
TRBJ1-3	TRBV9	.	.	TGTGCCAGCAGCGTGGCAGTCTCTGGAAACACCATATATTTT	CASSVAVSGNTIYF
TRBJ1-1	TRBV30	.	.	TGTGCCTGGAGTCGAACAGGGTGGGTTTCCCCTGAAGCTTTCTTT	CAWSRTGWVSPEAFF
TRBJ1-1	TRBV18	TRBD1	.	TGTGCCAGCTCTTCCGGGACAGGGGGGAACACTGAAGCTTTCTTT	CASSSGTGGNTEAFF
TRBJ1-2	TRBV18	TRBD1	.	TGTGCCAGCTCACCACGAGGACAGGGGGCGGAGAGTGGCTACACCTTC	CASSPRGQGAESGYTF
TRBJ2-1	TRBV24-1	.	.	TGTGCCACCAGCCCGAACGAGAGCCCAAAACAGTTCTTC	CATSPNESPKQFF
TRBJ2-7	TRBV2	.	.	TGTGCCAGCACCCCCGGGGACGCCCGATCCTACGAGCAGTACTTC	CASTPGDARSYEQYF
TRBJ2-2	TRBV5-1	.	.	TGCGCCAGCAGCTTGGGGATGAACACCGGGGAGCTGTTTTTT	CASSLGMNTGELFF
TRBJ1-1	TRBV2	.	.	TGTGCCTTCGGGCAGGCGTACACTGAAGCTTTCTTT	CAFGQAYTEAFF
TRBJ2-5	TRBV7-2	TRBD2	.	TGTGCCAGCAGCTTATTCGGGCGGGGGGGCCCAGTGAAAGAGACCCAGTACTTC	CASSLFGRGGPVKETQYF